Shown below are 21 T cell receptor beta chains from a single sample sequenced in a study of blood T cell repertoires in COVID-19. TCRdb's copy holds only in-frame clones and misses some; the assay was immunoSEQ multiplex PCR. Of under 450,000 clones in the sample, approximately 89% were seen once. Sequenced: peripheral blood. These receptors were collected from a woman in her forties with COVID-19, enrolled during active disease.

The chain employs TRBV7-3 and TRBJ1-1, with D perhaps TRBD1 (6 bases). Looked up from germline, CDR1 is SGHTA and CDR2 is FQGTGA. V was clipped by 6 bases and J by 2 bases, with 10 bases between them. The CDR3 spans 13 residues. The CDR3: CASSAGVNTEAFF. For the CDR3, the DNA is TGTGCCAGCAGTGCAGGGGTAAACACTGAAGCTTTCTTT.

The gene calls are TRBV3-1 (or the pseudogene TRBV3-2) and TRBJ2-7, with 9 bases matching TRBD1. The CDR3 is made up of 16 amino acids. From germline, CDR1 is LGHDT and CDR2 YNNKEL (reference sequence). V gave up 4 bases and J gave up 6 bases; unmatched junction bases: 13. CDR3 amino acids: CASSRRKGTGYSEQYF. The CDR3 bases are TGTGCCAGCAGCCGAAGGAAGGGGACAGGGTATAGCGAGCAGTACTTC.

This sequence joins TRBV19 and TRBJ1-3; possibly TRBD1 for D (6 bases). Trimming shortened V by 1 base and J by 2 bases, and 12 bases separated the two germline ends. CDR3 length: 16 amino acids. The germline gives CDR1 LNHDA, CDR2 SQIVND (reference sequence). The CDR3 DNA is TGTGCCAGTAGTATAGGGAGTTGGACAGCTGGAAACACCATATATTTT. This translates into CASSIGSWTAGNTIYF.

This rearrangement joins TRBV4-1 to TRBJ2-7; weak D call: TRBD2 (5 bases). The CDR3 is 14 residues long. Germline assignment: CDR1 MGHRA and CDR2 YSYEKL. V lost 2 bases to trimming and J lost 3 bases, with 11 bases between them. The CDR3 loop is CASSQNLEGYEQYF. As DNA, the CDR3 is TGCGCCAGCAGCCAAAACCTCGAGGGCTACGAGCAGTACTTC.

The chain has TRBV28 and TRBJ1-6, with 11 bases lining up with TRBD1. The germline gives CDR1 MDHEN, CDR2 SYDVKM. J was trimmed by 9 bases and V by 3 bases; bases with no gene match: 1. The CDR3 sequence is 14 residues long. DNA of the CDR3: TGTGCCAGCAGTTTTGGGACAGGGGGTTCACCCCTCCACTTT. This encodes CASSFGTGGSPLHF.

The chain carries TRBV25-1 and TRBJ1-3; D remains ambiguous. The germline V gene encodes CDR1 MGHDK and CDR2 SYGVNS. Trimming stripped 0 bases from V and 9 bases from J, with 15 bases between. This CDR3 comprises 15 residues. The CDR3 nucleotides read TGTGCCAGCAGTGAATATTCGGCCCCCACTAGCACCATATATTTT. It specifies CASSEYSAPTSTIYF.

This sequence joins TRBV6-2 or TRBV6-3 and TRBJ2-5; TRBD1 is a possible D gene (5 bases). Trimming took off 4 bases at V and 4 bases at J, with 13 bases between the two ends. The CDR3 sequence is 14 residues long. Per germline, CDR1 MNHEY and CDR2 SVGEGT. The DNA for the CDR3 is TGTGCCAGCAGTTTGGGGCGCCATGGAGAGACCCAGTACTTC. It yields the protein CASSLGRHGETQYF.

The CDR3 region has the DNA TGTGCCAGCAGCCGGGGCAGACGATTCACTGAAGCTTTCTTT. Translating gives CASSRGRRFTEAFF. The chain carries TRBV3-1 (or the pseudogene TRBV3-2) and TRBJ1-1; tentative D call: TRBD1 (5 bases). The V and J ends lost 4 bases and 4 bases respectively, with 13 bases between them. The CDR3 loop spans 14 amino acids. The germline V gene encodes CDR1 LGHDT and CDR2 YNNKEL (reference sequence).

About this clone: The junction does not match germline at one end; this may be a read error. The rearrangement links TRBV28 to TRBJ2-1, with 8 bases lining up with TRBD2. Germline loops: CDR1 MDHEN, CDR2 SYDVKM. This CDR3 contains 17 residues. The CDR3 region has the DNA TGTGTCAGCATCGGTTCGGGGGGGGGTACCCCCTACAATGAGCAGTTCTTC. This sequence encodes CVSIGSGGGTPYNEQFF.

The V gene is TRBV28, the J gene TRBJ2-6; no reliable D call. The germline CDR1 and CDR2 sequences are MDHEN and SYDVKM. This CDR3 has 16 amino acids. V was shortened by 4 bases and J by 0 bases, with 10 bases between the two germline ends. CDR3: CASSSWSSSGANVLTF. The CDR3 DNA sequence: TGTGCCAGCAGTTCCTGGTCCAGCTCTGGGGCCAACGTCCTGACTTTC.

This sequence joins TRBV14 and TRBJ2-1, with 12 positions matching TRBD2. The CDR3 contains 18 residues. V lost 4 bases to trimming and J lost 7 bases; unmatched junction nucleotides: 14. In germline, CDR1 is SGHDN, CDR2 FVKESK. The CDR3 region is CASSLLNLLAGGWNEQFF. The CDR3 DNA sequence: TGTGCCAGCAGCCTCCTAAATTTACTAGCGGGGGGCTGGAATGAGCAGTTCTTC. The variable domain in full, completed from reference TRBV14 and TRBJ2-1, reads EAGVTQFPSHSVIEKGQTVTLRCDPISGHDNLYWYRRVMGKEIKFLLHFVKESKQDESGMPNNRFLAERTGGTYSTLKVQPAELEDSGVYFCASSLLNLLAGGWNEQFFGPGTRLTVL.

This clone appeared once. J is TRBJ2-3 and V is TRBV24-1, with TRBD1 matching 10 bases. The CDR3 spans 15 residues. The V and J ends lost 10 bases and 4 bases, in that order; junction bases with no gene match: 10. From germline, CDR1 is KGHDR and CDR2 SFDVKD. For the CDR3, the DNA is TGTGCCACTGCTCACGGGACAGGGGATGCAGATACGCAGTATTTT. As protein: CATAHGTGDADTQYF.

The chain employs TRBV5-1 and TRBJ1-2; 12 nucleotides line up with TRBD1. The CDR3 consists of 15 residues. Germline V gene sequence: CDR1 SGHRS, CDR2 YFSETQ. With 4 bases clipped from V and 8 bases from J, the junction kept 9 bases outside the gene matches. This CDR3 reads CASSLGGQGAGGYTF. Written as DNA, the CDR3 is TGCGCCAGCAGCCTGGGGGGACAGGGGGCAGGCGGCTACACCTTC.

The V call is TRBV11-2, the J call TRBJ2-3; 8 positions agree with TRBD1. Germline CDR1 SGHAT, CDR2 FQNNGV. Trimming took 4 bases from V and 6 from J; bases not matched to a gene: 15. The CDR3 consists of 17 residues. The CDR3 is CASSSIGRGLGADTQYF. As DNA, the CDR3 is TGTGCCAGCAGCTCTATAGGCAGGGGGCTTGGGGCCGATACGCAGTATTTT.

This CDR3 reads CASKAGSLNTEAFF. As DNA, the CDR3 is TGTGCCAGCAAGGCCGGGAGCCTAAACACTGAAGCTTTCTTT. This sequence joins TRBV19 and TRBJ1-1; D gene ambiguous. Trimming removed 9 bases at V and 2 bases at J, with 16 bases between. The length of the CDR3 is 14 residues. CDR1 LNHDA and CDR2 SQIVND come from the germline V gene (reference sequence).

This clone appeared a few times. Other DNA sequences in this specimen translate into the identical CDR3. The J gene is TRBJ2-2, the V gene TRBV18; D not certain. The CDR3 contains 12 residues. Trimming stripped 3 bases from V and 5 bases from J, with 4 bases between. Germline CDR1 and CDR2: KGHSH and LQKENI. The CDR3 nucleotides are TGTGCCAGCTCACCGAGGACCGGGGAGCTGTTTTTT. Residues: CASSPRTGELFF.

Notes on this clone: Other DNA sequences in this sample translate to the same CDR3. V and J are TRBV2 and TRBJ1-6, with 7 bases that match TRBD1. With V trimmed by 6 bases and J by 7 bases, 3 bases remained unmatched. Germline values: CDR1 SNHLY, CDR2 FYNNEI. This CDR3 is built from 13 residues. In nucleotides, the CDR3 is TGTGCCAGCAGCGGGACAGAGAATTCACCCCTCCACTTT. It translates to CASSGTENSPLHF.

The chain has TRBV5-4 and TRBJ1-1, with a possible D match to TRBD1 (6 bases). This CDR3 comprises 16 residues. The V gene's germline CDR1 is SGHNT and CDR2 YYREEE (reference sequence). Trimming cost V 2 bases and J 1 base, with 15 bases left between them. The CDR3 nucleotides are TGTGCCAGCAGCTTACCTTTACAGGGCTCGAACACTGAAGCTTTCTTT. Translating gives CASSLPLQGSNTEAFF.

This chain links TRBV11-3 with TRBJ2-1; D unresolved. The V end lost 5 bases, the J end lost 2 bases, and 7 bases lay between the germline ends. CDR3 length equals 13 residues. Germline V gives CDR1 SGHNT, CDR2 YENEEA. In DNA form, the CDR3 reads TGTGCCAGCAGCCCTATAACCTACAATGAGCAGTTCTTC. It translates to CASSPITYNEQFF.

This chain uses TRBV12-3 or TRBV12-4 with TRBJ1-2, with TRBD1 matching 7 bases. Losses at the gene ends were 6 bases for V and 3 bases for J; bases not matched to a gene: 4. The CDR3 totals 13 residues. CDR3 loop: CASSYRGYYGYTF. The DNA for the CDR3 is TGTGCCAGCAGCTACAGGGGATACTATGGCTACACCTTC.

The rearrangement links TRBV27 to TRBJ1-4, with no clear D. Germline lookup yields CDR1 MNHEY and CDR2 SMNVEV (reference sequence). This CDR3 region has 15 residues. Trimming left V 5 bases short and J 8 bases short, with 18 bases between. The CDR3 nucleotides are TGTGCCAGCAGTCAACTCGAGGTCGGAACAGAAAAACTGTTTTTT. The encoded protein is CASSQLEVGTEKLFF.